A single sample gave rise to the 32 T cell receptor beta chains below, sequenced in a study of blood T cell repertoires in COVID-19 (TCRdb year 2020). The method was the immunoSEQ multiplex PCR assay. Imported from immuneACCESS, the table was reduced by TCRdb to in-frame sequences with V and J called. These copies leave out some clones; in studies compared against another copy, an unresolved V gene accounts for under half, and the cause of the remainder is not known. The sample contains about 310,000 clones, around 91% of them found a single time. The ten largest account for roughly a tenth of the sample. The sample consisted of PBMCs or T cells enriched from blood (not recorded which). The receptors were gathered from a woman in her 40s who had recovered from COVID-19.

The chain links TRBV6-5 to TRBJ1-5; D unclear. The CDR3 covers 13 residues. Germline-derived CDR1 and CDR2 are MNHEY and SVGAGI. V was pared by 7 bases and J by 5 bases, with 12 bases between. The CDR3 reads CASTPREDQPQHF. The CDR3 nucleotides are TGTGCCAGCACCCCGCGGGAAGATCAGCCCCAGCATTTT.

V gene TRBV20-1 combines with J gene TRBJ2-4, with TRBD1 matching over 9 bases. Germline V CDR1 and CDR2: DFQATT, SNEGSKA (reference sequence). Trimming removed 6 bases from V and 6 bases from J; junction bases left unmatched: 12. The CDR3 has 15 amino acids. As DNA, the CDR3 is TGCAGTGCCAGTGGTAACAGGGGGCGCAGAAACATTCAGTACTTC. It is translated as CSASGNRGRRNIQYF.

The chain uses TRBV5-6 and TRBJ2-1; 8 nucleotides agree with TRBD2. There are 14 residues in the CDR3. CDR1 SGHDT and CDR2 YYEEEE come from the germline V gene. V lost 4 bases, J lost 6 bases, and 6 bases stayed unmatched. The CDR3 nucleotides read TGTGCCAGCAGCCCGGGGGGGCTTCCCAATGAGCAGTTCTTC. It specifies CASSPGGLPNEQFF.

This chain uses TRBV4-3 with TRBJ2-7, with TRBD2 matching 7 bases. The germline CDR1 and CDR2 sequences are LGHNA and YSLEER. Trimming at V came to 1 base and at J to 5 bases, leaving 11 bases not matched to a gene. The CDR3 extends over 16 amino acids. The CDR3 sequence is CASSQGGGGRFNEQYF. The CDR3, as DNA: TGCGCCAGCAGCCAAGGTGGTGGCGGGAGATTCAACGAGCAGTACTTC.

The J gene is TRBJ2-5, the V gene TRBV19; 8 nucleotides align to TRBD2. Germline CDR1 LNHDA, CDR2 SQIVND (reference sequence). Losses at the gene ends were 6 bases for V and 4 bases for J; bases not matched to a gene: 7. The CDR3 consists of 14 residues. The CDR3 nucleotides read TGTGCCAGTAGACGCCGGGAGGGGGGAGAGACCCAGTACTTC. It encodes CASRRREGGETQYF.

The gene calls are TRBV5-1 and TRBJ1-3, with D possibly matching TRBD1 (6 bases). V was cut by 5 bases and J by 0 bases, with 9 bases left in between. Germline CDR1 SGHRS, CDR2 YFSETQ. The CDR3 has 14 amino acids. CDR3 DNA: TGCGCCAGCAGTGGACAGAGCTCTGGAAACACCATATATTTT. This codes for CASSGQSSGNTIYF.

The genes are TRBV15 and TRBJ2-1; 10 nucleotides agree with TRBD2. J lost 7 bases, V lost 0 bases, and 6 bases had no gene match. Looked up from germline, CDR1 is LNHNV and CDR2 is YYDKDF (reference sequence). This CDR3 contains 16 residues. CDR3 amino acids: CATSRDRLAGENEQFF. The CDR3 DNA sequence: TGTGCCACCAGCAGAGATAGGCTAGCGGGAGAGAATGAGCAGTTCTTC.

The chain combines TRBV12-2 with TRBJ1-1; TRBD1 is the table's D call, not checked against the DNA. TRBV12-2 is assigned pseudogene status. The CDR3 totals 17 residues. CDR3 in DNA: TGTGCAAGTCGCCCCCTGGCCCTACAGCTCATGAACACTGAAGCTTTCTTT. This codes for CASRPLALQLMNTEAFF.

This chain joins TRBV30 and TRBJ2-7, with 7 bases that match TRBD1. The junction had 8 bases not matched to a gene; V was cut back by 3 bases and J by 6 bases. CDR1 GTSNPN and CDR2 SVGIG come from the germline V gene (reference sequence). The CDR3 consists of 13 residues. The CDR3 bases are TGTGCCTGGAGCCCCAATACAGGGGTCGAGCAGTACTTC. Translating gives CAWSPNTGVEQYF.

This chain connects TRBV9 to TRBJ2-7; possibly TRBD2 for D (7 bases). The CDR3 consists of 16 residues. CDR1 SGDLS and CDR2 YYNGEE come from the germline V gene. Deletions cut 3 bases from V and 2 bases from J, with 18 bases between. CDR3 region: CASSGRAGALPYEQYF. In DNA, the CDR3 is TGTGCCAGCAGCGGAAGGGCGGGGGCGCTCCCCTACGAGCAGTACTTC.

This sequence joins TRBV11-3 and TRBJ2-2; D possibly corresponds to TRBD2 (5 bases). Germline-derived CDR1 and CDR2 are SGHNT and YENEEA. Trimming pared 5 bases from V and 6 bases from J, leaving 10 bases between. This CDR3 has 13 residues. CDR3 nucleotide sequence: TGTGCCAGCAGCCCATCGAGGGCCGGGGAGCTGTTTTTT. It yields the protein CASSPSRAGELFF.

The CDR3 region is CSVLSEFRASGANVLTF. The CDR3, as DNA: TGCAGCGTGCTATCTGAGTTTCGCGCCTCTGGGGCCAACGTCCTGACTTTC. The chain carries TRBV29-1 and TRBJ2-6; D unclear. The CDR3 runs to 17 residues. V dropped 6 bases and J dropped 0 bases, with 18 bases sitting between them. Looked up from germline, CDR1 is SQVTM and CDR2 is ANQGSEA.

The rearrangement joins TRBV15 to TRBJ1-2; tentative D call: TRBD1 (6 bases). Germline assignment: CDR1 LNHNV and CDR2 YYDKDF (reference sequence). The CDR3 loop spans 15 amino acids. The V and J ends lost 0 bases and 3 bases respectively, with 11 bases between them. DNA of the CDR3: TGTGCCACCAGCAGAGATAACGCAGGGGACTATGGCTACACCTTC. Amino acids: CATSRDNAGDYGYTF. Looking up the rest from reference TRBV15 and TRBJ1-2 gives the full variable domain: DAMVIQNPRYQVTQFGKPVTLSCSQTLNHNVMYWYQQKSSQAPKLLFHYYDKDFNNEADTPDNFQSRRPNTSFCFLDIRSPGLGDTAMYLCATSRDNAGDYGYTFGSGTRLTVV.

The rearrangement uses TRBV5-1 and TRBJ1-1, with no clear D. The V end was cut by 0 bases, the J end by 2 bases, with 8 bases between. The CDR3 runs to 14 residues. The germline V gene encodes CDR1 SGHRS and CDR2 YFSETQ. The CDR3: CASSLVPENTEAFF. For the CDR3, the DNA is TGCGCCAGCAGCTTGGTGCCAGAAAACACTGAAGCTTTCTTT. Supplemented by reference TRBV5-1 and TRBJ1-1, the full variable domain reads KAGVTQTPRYLIKTRGQQVTLSCSPISGHRSVSWYQQTPGQGLQFLFEYFSETQRNKGNFPGRFSGRQFSNSRSEMNVSTLELGDSALYLCASSLVPENTEAFFGQGTRLTVV.

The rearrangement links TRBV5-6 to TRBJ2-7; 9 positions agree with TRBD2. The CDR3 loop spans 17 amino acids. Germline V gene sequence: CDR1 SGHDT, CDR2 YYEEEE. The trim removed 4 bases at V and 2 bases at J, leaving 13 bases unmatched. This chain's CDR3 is CASSGAGGTAMTYEQYF. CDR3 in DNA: TGTGCCAGCAGCGGAGCGGGGGGCACCGCAATGACCTACGAGCAGTACTTC.

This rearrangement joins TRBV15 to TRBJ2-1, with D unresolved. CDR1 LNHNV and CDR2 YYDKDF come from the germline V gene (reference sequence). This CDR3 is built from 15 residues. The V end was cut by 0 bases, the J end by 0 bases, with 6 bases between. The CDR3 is CATSREQNSYNEQFF. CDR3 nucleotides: TGTGCCACCAGCAGAGAACAGAACTCCTACAATGAGCAGTTCTTC.

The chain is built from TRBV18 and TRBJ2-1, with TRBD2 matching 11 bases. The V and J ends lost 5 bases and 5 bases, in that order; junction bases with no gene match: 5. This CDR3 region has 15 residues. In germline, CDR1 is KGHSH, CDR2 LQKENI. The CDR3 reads CASSSGLAENNEQFF. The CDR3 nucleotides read TGTGCCAGCTCATCGGGACTAGCGGAAAACAATGAGCAGTTCTTC. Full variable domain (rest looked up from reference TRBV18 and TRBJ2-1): NAGVMQNPRHLVRRRGQEARLRCSPMKGHSHVYWYRQLPEEGLKFMVYLQKENIIDESGMPKERFSAEFPKEGPSILRIQQVVRGDSAAYFCASSSGLAENNEQFFGPGTRLTVL.

In nucleotides, the CDR3 is TGTGCCACCTCGGGACAGTATGAAGCTTTCTTT. This translates into CATSGQYEAFF. The chain has TRBV19 and TRBJ1-1; 7 bases match TRBD1. The V and J ends lost 10 bases and 7 bases, in that order; junction bases with no gene match: 6. Per germline, CDR1 LNHDA and CDR2 SQIVND (reference sequence). The CDR3 consists of 11 residues.

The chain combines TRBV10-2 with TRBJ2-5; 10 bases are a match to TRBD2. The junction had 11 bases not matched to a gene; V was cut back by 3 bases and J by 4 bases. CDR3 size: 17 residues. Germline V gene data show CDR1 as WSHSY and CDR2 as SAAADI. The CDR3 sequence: CASSEGLAADQGETQYF. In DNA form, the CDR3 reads TGCGCCAGCAGTGAAGGACTAGCGGCGGATCAGGGAGAGACCCAGTACTTC.

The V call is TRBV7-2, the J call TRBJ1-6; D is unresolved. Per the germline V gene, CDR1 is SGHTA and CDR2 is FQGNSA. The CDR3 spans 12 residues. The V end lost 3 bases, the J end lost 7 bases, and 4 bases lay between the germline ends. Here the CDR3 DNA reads TGTGCCAGCAGCTTGGCCAATTCACCCCTCCACTTT. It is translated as CASSLANSPLHF.

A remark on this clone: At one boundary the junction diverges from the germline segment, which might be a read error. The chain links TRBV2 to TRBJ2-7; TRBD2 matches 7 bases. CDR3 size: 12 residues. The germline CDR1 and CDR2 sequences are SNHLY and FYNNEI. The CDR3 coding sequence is TGCGGATCGGGGCAGGGACTATACGAGCAGTACTTC. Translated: CGSGQGLYEQYF.

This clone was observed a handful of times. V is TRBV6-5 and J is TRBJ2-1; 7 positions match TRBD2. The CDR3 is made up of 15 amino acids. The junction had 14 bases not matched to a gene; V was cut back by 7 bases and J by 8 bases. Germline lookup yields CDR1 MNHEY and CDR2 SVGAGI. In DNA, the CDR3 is TGTGCCAGCAAAGGGATGGGAGGGGCAGGCGATGAGCAGTTCTTC. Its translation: CASKGMGGAGDEQFF.

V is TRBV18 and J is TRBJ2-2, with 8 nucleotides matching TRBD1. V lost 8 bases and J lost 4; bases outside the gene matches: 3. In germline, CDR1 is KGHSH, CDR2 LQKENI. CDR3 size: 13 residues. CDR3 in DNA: TGTGCCAGCCGACAGGGGCTCACCGGGGAGCTGTTTTTT. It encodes CASRQGLTGELFF.

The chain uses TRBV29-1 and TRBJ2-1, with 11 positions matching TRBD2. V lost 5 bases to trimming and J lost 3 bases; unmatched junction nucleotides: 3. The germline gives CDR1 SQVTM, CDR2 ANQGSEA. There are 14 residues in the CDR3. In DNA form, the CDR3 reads TGCAGCGTTACTAGCGGGGGCGTCTACAATGAGCAGTTCTTC. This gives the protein CSVTSGGVYNEQFF.

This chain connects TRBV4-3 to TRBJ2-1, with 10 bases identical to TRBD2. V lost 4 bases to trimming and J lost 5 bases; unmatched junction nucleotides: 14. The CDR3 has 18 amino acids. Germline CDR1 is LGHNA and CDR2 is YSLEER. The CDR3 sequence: CASSPTLSSGRSNNEQFF. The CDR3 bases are TGCGCCAGCAGCCCGACTTTGTCTAGCGGGAGATCGAACAATGAGCAGTTCTTC.

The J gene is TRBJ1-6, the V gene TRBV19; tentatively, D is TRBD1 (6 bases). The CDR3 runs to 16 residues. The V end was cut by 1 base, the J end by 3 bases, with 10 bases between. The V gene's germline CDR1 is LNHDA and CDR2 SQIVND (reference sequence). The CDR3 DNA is TGTGCCAGTAGTATAGGCCAGGGGTTCTATAATTCACCCCTCCACTTT. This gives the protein CASSIGQGFYNSPLHF.

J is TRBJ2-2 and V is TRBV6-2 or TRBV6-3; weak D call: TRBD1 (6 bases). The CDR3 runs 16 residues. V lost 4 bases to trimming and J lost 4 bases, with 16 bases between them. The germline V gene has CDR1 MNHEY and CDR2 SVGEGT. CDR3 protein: CASSSKTGRVTGELFF. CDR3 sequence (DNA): TGTGCCAGCAGTTCTAAGACAGGCCGAGTCACCGGGGAGCTGTTTTTT.

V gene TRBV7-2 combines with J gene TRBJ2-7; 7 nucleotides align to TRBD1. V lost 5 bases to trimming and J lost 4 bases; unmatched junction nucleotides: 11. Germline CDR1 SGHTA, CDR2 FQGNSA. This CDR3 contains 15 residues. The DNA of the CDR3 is TGTGCCAGCAGCCCCAGGCGAGACAGGGTATACGAGCAGTACTTC. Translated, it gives CASSPRRDRVYEQYF. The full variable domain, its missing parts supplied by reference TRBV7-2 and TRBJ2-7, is GAGVSQSPSNKVTEKGKDVELRCDPISGHTALYWYRQSLGQGLEFLIYFQGNSAPDKSGLPSDRFSAERTGGSVSTLTIQRTQQEDSAVYLCASSPRRDRVYEQYFGPGTRLTVT.

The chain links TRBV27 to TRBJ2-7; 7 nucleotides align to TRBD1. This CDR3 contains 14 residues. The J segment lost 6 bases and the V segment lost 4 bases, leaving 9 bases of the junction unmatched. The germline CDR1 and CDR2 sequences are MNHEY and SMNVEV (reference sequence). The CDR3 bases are TGTGCCAGCAGTTCACGGGACAGTATTTCCGAGCAGTACTTC. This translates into CASSSRDSISEQYF.

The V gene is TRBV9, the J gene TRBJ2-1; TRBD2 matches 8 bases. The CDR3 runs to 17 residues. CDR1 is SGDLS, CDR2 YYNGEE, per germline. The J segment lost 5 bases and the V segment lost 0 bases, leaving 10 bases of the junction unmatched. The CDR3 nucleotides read TGTGCCAGCAGCGTAGCCGGGGGGGTGTACAGCGACAATGAGCAGTTCTTC. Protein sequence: CASSVAGGVYSDNEQFF.

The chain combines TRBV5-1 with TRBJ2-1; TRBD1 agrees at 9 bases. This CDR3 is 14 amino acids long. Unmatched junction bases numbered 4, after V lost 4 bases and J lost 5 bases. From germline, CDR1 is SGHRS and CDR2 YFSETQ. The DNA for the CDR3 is TGCGCCAGCAGCCCCCGGACAGGGGACAATGAGCAGTTCTTC. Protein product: CASSPRTGDNEQFF.

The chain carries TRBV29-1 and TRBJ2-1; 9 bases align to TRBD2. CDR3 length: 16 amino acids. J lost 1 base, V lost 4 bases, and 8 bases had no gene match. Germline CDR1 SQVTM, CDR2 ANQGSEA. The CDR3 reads CSVVTSGSLSYNEQFF. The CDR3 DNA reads TGCAGCGTTGTGACTAGCGGAAGTCTTTCCTACAATGAGCAGTTCTTC.